The 21 T cell receptor beta chains listed next were all sequenced from one sample in a study of T cell responses to AZD1222 COVID-19 vaccine. Sequencing used immunoSEQ multiplex PCR; TCRdb keeps in-frame clones, though not all of them. Among 150,000 to 200,000 clones, around 88% were seen once, and the ten largest hold roughly 11%. Sequenced here: peripheral blood, sampled 28 days after the second AZD1222 dose. These receptor sequences come from an adult who received the AZD1222 COVID-19 vaccine.

The chain carries TRBV6-1 and TRBJ1-6; D is possibly TRBD1 (5 bases). The ends were cut back, 2 bases at V and 6 bases at J, with 8 bases in the middle. This CDR3 is built from 14 residues. CDR1 and CDR2 (germline): MNHNS, SASEGT. The CDR3 DNA is TGTGCCAGCAGTGAATGGGGGGGTAATTCACCCCTCCACTTT. It yields the protein CASSEWGGNSPLHF.

The chain is built from TRBV28 and TRBJ1-5; D may be TRBD1 (6 bases). The CDR3 is 14 residues long. Germline values: CDR1 MDHEN, CDR2 SYDVKM. Trimming pared 2 bases from V and 8 bases from J, leaving 13 bases between. In DNA, the CDR3 is TGTGCCAGCAGTTTAGGGGGGGCGCGCAAGCCCCAGCATTTT. Amino acid sequence: CASSLGGARKPQHF.

This clone is a singleton in its sample. The rearrangement joins TRBV2 to TRBJ1-6; possible D gene TRBD1, 6 bases. Germline V gives CDR1 SNHLY, CDR2 FYNNEI. This CDR3 has 15 amino acids. The ends were cut back, 9 bases at V and 7 bases at J, with 19 bases in the middle. CDR3 DNA: TGTGCCAGTGTCTTGGAAGGCAGGGGAAATTCACCCCTCCACTTT. It specifies CASVLEGRGNSPLHF. Full variable domain (rest looked up from reference TRBV2 and TRBJ1-6): EPEVTQTPSHQVTQMGQEVILRCVPISNHLYFYWYRQILGQKVEFLVSFYNNEISEKSEIFDDQFSVERPDGSNFTLKIRSTKLEDSAMYFCASVLEGRGNSPLHFGNGTRLTVT.

Here the CDR3 reads CASSYSGGFDEKLFF. The CDR3 nucleotides are TGCGCCAGCAGCTATTCAGGGGGCTTTGATGAAAAACTGTTTTTT. The rearrangement links TRBV5-1 to TRBJ1-4; TRBD1 matches 8 bases. This CDR3 comprises 15 residues. The ends lost 3 bases at V and 6 bases at J; junction bases unmatched: 7. Germline assignment: CDR1 SGHRS and CDR2 YFSETQ.

The V gene is TRBV5-1, the J gene TRBJ1-1; possible D gene TRBD1, 6 bases. Trimming took off 3 bases at V and 5 bases at J, with 11 bases between the two ends. CDR1 is SGHRS and CDR2 is YFSETQ in the germline V gene. There are 13 residues in the CDR3. CDR3 in amino acids: CASSSTRGTEAFF. For the CDR3, the DNA is TGCGCCAGCAGCTCGACCAGGGGAACTGAAGCTTTCTTT.

The chain is built from TRBV9 and TRBJ2-3; 9 bases align to TRBD2. Germline assignment: CDR1 SGDLS and CDR2 YYNGEE. The CDR3 loop spans 15 amino acids. Trimming removed 2 bases from V and 3 bases from J; junction bases left unmatched: 4. DNA for the CDR3: TGTGCCAGCAGCGTTCTGAGCGGGGGGACAGATACGCAGTATTTT. It yields the protein CASSVLSGGTDTQYF.

The table lists this clone with a count of one. The chain uses TRBV6-5 and TRBJ1-2, with 7 bases identical to TRBD1. CDR3 length: 13 residues. V shed 4 bases, J shed 3 bases, and the junction held 2 bases outside the gene matches. CDR1 and CDR2 from the germline V gene are MNHEY and SVGAGI. The CDR3 here is CASSSTGDYGYTF. The CDR3 DNA reads as TGTGCCAGCAGTTCCACAGGGGACTATGGCTACACCTTC.

The chain links TRBV6-5 to TRBJ1-2, with D possibly TRBD1 on 6 matching bases. This CDR3 has 15 residues. Looked up from germline, CDR1 is MNHEY and CDR2 is SVGAGI. V lost 5 bases and J lost 5, with 18 bases in between. The CDR3 protein is CASSHLVGTLYGYTF. CDR3 nucleotides: TGTGCCAGCAGTCACCTCGTCGGGACACTTTATGGCTACACCTTC.

The genes are TRBV6-4 and TRBJ2-3, with D possibly TRBD2 on 6 matching bases. Trimming left V 3 bases short and J 0 bases short, with 13 bases between. This CDR3 has 16 residues. Germline V gene lookup returns CDR1 MRHNA and CDR2 SNTAGT. The CDR3 DNA sequence: TGTGCCAGCAGTGAGAGAGCGGGCGCTAGCACAGATACGCAGTATTTT. Its translation: CASSERAGASTDTQYF.

The chain links TRBV7-6 to TRBJ2-5, with D hard to call. V gave up 1 base and J gave up 6 bases, with 9 bases separating them. The CDR3 runs to 13 residues. Germline assignment: CDR1 SGHVS and CDR2 FNYEAQ. CDR3 sequence reads: CASSLGPGKTQYF. Written as DNA, the CDR3 is TGTGCCAGCAGCTTAGGGCCTGGGAAGACCCAGTACTTC.

The chain couples TRBV28 to TRBJ2-3; TRBD2 matches 8 bases. The CDR3 sequence is 13 residues long. CDR1 MDHEN and CDR2 SYDVKM come from the germline V gene. The ends lost 7 bases at V and 3 bases at J; junction bases unmatched: 3. The CDR3 loop is CASTGGATDTQYF. The CDR3 bases are TGTGCCAGCACCGGGGGGGCGACAGATACGCAGTATTTT.

The chain combines TRBV4-2 with TRBJ1-5; D unclear. The CDR3 sequence is 16 residues long. In germline, CDR1 is LGHNA, CDR2 YNFKEQ. Deletions cut 0 bases from V and 0 bases from J, with 9 bases between. The CDR3 region has the DNA TGTGCCAGCAGCCAAGAATTGGGGAGTAGCAATCAGCCCCAGCATTTT. Protein product: CASSQELGSSNQPQHF.

V usage is TRBV6-5 and J usage is TRBJ1-2; D call uncertain. This CDR3 is 11 amino acids long. Germline V gene data show CDR1 as MNHEY and CDR2 as SVGAGI. V lost 5 bases to trimming and J lost 5 bases, with 6 bases between them. CDR3 nucleotides: TGTGCCAGCAGTAACGGGTATGGCTACACCTTC. As protein: CASSNGYGYTF.

The rearrangement joins TRBV19 to TRBJ1-2; D is perhaps TRBD1 (5 bases). Per the germline V gene, CDR1 is LNHDA and CDR2 is SQIVND (reference sequence). CDR3 length equals 15 residues. V gave up 4 bases and J gave up 0 bases, with 12 bases separating them. In nucleotides, the CDR3 is TGTGCCAGTAGTACTCAGGGTCAGGCTAACTATGGCTACACCTTC. This encodes CASSTQGQANYGYTF. The variable domain in full, with the rest retrieved from reference TRBV19 and TRBJ1-2, is DGGITQSPKYLFRKEGQNVTLSCEQNLNHDAMYWYRQDPGQGLRLIYYSQIVNDFQKGDIAEGYSVSREKKESFPLTVTSAQKNPTAFYLCASSTQGQANYGYTFGSGTRLTVV.

The chain combines TRBV7-3 with TRBJ1-6; D gene ambiguous. The germline V gene encodes CDR1 SGHTA and CDR2 FQGTGA. Trimming took off 5 bases at V and 2 bases at J, with 4 bases between the two ends. The CDR3 runs to 13 residues. This CDR3 is CASSLTYNSPLHF. Here the CDR3 DNA reads TGTGCCAGCAGCCTCACCTATAATTCACCCCTCCACTTT.

This chain links TRBV3-1 (or the pseudogene TRBV3-2) with TRBJ2-2; D is ambiguous. The V and J ends lost 3 bases and 1 base respectively, with 6 bases between them. Germline-derived CDR1 and CDR2 are LGHDT and YNNKEL (reference sequence). The CDR3 loop spans 14 amino acids. The CDR3, as DNA: TGTGCCAGCAGCCAGTTCATGAACACCGGGGAGCTGTTTTTT. This gives the protein CASSQFMNTGELFF.

The chain combines TRBV7-9 with TRBJ1-2; no firm D call. CDR1 and CDR2 (germline): SEHNR, FQNEAQ (reference sequence). V was clipped by 7 bases and J by 8 bases, with 14 bases between them. This CDR3 is built from 12 residues. In DNA form, the CDR3 reads TGTGCCAGCACCGTTCCGGGAACCGGCTACACCTTC. This translates into CASTVPGTGYTF.

V gene TRBV6-5 combines with J gene TRBJ1-4; the D is unclear. Trimming left V 3 bases short and J 5 bases short, with 13 bases between. The germline gives CDR1 MNHEY, CDR2 SVGAGI. This CDR3 has 15 residues. This CDR3 is CASSYSLAENEKLFF. CDR3 DNA: TGTGCCAGCAGTTATTCTTTGGCAGAGAATGAAAAACTGTTTTTT.

The rearrangement joins TRBV5-1 to TRBJ1-4, with 7 bases that match TRBD1. The CDR3 loop spans 15 amino acids. The V and J ends lost 0 bases and 7 bases, in that order; junction bases with no gene match: 6. Germline V gene data show CDR1 as SGHRS and CDR2 as YFSETQ. Here the CDR3 reads CASSLEGAGGEKLFF. The CDR3 coding sequence is TGCGCCAGCAGCTTGGAGGGGGCCGGAGGTGAAAAACTGTTTTTT.

The gene calls are TRBV28 and TRBJ2-1; TRBD1 matches 7 bases. The V gene end was trimmed by 6 bases and the J gene end by 15 bases; junction bases not matched to a gene: 11. CDR3 length: 12 residues. The germline gives CDR1 MDHEN, CDR2 SYDVKM. The CDR3 loop is CASRREDRDPFF. The CDR3 region has the DNA TGTGCCAGCAGACGGGAAGACAGGGACCCGTTCTTC.

This clone was detected a few times. The sample has other DNA sequences that encode this CDR3 too. This chain connects TRBV30 to TRBJ1-1, with D perhaps TRBD1 (5 bases). Trimming took off 0 bases at V and 0 bases at J, with 5 bases between the two ends. The CDR3 totals 13 residues. Germline loops: CDR1 GTSNPN, CDR2 SVGIG (reference sequence). CDR3 sequence reads: CAWSVQVNTEAFF. As DNA, the CDR3 is TGTGCCTGGAGTGTACAGGTGAACACTGAAGCTTTCTTT. The full variable domain, rest sourced from reference TRBV30 and TRBJ1-1, is SQTIHQWPATLVQPVGSPLSLECTVEGTSNPNLYWYRQAAGRGLQLLFYSVGIGQISSEVPQNLSASRPQDRQFILSSKKLLLSDSGFYLCAWSVQVNTEAFFGQGTRLTVV.